The rows below give T cell receptor beta chains drawn from one sample of a study of beta chain features in type 1 diabetes. Using immunoSEQ multiplex PCR, the repertoire was profiled, and TCRdb retains in-frame clones only, with some absent. The sample has more than 250,000 clones; roughly 21% are singletons. Sequences were obtained from naive CD4+ T cells from blood. Every receptor here comes from a woman aged 40 to 50 with type 1 diabetes. Each CDR3 is given with its conserved first and last residue. A D gene is named only where the DNA matches it firmly. Not every row has a clone size; where given, it reads once, few, many or a size class.

d_call: TRBD1; j_call: TRBJ2-2; v_call: TRBV4-3; clone_size: few; cdr3_aa: CASSRLDRGSPGELFF; cdr3_nt: TGCGCCAGCAGCCGTTTGGACAGGGGGTCTCCCGGGGAGCTGTTTTTT
d_call: TRBD1; j_call: TRBJ1-6; v_call: TRBV7-2; clone_size: .; cdr3_aa: CASSLPTGNGWGPLHF; cdr3_nt: TGTGCCAGCAGCTTACCGACAGGGAACGGGTGGGGACCCCTCCACTTT
d_call: .; j_call: TRBJ2-7; v_call: TRBV4-1; clone_size: few; cdr3_aa: CASSPREGGYEQYF; cdr3_nt: TGCGCCAGCAGCCCCAGGGAGGGGGGCTACGAGCAGTACTTC
d_call: .; j_call: TRBJ1-6; v_call: TRBV28; clone_size: .; cdr3_aa: CASSLQLTIRVSPLHF; cdr3_nt: TGTGCCAGCAGTTTGCAATTGACCATCAGGGTCTCACCCCTCCACTTT
d_call: .; j_call: TRBJ1-2; v_call: TRBV5-8; clone_size: few; cdr3_aa: CASSQTVNYGYTF; cdr3_nt: TGTGCCAGCAGCCAGACAGTGAACTATGGCTACACCTTC
d_call: .; j_call: TRBJ2-6; v_call: TRBV19; clone_size: .; cdr3_aa: CASSTDSSGANVLTF; cdr3_nt: TGTGCCAGTAGTACCGACAGCTCTGGGGCCAACGTCCTGACTTTC
d_call: TRBD1; j_call: TRBJ2-7; v_call: TRBV6-5; clone_size: .; cdr3_aa: CASRTGQGSYEQYF; cdr3_nt: TGTGCCAGCAGAACGGGACAGGGCTCCTACGAGCAGTACTTC
d_call: .; j_call: TRBJ2-7; v_call: TRBV29-1; clone_size: .; cdr3_aa: CSVTTTSGHEQYF; cdr3_nt: TGCAGCGTAACAACTACAAGCGGCCACGAGCAGTACTTC
d_call: TRBD1; j_call: TRBJ1-5; v_call: TRBV30; clone_size: few; cdr3_aa: CAWSRLDRVGQPQHF; cdr3_nt: TGTGCCTGGAGTAGACTGGACAGGGTGGGACAGCCCCAGCATTTT
d_call: TRBD1; j_call: TRBJ1-5; v_call: TRBV27; clone_size: .; cdr3_aa: CASSPDRGYSNQPQHF; cdr3_nt: TGTGCCAGCAGCCCCGACAGGGGTTATAGCAATCAGCCCCAGCATTTT
d_call: .; j_call: TRBJ2-3; v_call: TRBV7-2; clone_size: .; cdr3_aa: CASSYDRRTDTQYF; cdr3_nt: TGTGCCAGCAGCTATGACAGACGCACAGATACGCAGTATTTT
d_call: .; j_call: TRBJ2-7; v_call: TRBV28; clone_size: .; cdr3_aa: CASSPLLKSYEQYF; cdr3_nt: TGTGCCAGCAGTCCCCTCCTAAAATCCTACGAGCAGTACTTC
d_call: .; j_call: TRBJ1-1; v_call: TRBV20-1; clone_size: few; cdr3_aa: CYLDTNTEAFF; cdr3_nt: TGTTACTTAGATACGAACACTGAAGCTTTCTTT
d_call: TRBD1; j_call: TRBJ2-7; v_call: TRBV9; clone_size: .; cdr3_aa: CASSVGTGVEQYF; cdr3_nt: TGTGCCAGCAGCGTGGGGACAGGGGTCGAGCAGTACTTC
d_call: .; j_call: TRBJ1-1; v_call: TRBV5-4; clone_size: few; cdr3_aa: CASIGGSGRNTEAFF; cdr3_nt: TGTGCCAGCATTGGCGGTTCGGGGAGGAACACTGAAGCTTTCTTT
d_call: TRBD1; j_call: TRBJ2-7; v_call: TRBV6-6; clone_size: few; cdr3_aa: CAGADTGVTSEQYF; cdr3_nt: TGTGCCGGGGCTGATACAGGGGTGACGTCCGAGCAGTACTTC
d_call: TRBD1; j_call: TRBJ1-1; v_call: TRBV4-2; clone_size: .; cdr3_aa: CASSQDPTGVEAFF; cdr3_nt: TGTGCCAGCAGCCAAGACCCGACAGGGGTTGAAGCTTTCTTT
d_call: TRBD2; j_call: TRBJ2-5; v_call: TRBV4-1; clone_size: .; cdr3_aa: CASSQILAGGPETQYF; cdr3_nt: TGCGCCAGCAGCCAAATACTAGCGGGAGGGCCGGAGACCCAGTACTTC
d_call: TRBD1; j_call: TRBJ1-2; v_call: TRBV30; clone_size: .; cdr3_aa: CAYWGTAGDYGYTF; cdr3_nt: TGTGCCTATTGGGGGACAGCAGGGGACTATGGCTACACCTTC
d_call: .; j_call: TRBJ2-7; v_call: TRBV29-1; clone_size: .; cdr3_aa: CSVEAGASEQYF; cdr3_nt: TGCAGCGTTGAAGCTGGGGCTAGCGAGCAGTACTTC
d_call: TRBD1; j_call: TRBJ1-2; v_call: TRBV14; clone_size: once; cdr3_aa: CASSQAGTGNYGYTF; cdr3_nt: TGTGCCAGCAGCCAAGCCGGGACAGGGAACTATGGCTACACCTTC
d_call: TRBD1; j_call: TRBJ1-1; v_call: TRBV2; clone_size: .; cdr3_aa: CASSGQENTEAFF; cdr3_nt: TGTGCCAGCTCTGGACAGGAGAACACTGAAGCTTTCTTT
d_call: .; j_call: TRBJ2-7; v_call: TRBV30; clone_size: few; cdr3_aa: CAWSVGDFWEQYF; cdr3_nt: TGTGCCTGGAGTGTCGGGGATTTTTGGGAGCAGTACTTC
d_call: .; j_call: TRBJ2-7; v_call: TRBV5-1; clone_size: .; cdr3_aa: CASSPRGTYYEQYF; cdr3_nt: TGCGCCAGCAGCCCCAGAGGCACATACTACGAGCAGTACTTC
d_call: TRBD1; j_call: TRBJ2-5; v_call: TRBV9; clone_size: few; cdr3_aa: CASSARGTGAETQYF; cdr3_nt: TGTGCCAGCAGCGCCCGGGGGACAGGGGCCGAGACCCAGTACTTC
d_call: TRBD1; j_call: TRBJ1-2; v_call: TRBV28; clone_size: few; cdr3_aa: CASRPTGNYGYTF; cdr3_nt: TGTGCCAGCAGACCGACAGGGAACTATGGCTACACCTTC
d_call: .; j_call: TRBJ2-5; v_call: TRBV6-5; clone_size: .; cdr3_aa: CASDRAGGSETQYF; cdr3_nt: TGTGCCAGCGACAGAGCGGGTGGCTCAGAGACCCAGTACTTC
d_call: .; j_call: TRBJ2-5; v_call: TRBV28; clone_size: .; cdr3_aa: CASSLSTYQETQYF; cdr3_nt: TGTGCCAGCAGTTTGAGTACGTACCAAGAGACCCAGTACTTC
d_call: .; j_call: TRBJ1-5; v_call: TRBV2; clone_size: few; cdr3_aa: CASSFYSNQPQHF; cdr3_nt: TGTGCCAGCAGTTTTTATAGCAATCAGCCCCAGCATTTT
d_call: TRBD1; j_call: TRBJ1-2; v_call: TRBV28; clone_size: .; cdr3_aa: CASREQGALYGYTF; cdr3_nt: TGTGCCAGCAGGGAACAGGGGGCCCTCTATGGCTACACCTTC
d_call: TRBD1; j_call: TRBJ1-2; v_call: TRBV5-1; clone_size: .; cdr3_aa: CASSSGDSYGYTF; cdr3_nt: TGCGCCAGCAGCTCAGGGGACAGCTATGGCTACACCTTC
d_call: .; j_call: TRBJ1-1; v_call: TRBV19; clone_size: .; cdr3_aa: CASTLVGGDTEAFF; cdr3_nt: TGTGCCAGTACCCTTGTGGGGGGTGACACTGAAGCTTTCTTT
d_call: TRBD1; j_call: TRBJ1-5; v_call: TRBV5-4; clone_size: .; cdr3_aa: CASSFQGDQPQHF; cdr3_nt: TGTGCCAGCAGCTTCCAGGGGGATCAGCCCCAGCATTTT
d_call: .; j_call: TRBJ2-7; v_call: TRBV6-1; clone_size: .; cdr3_aa: CASSADREQYF; cdr3_nt: TGTGCCAGCAGTGCAGACAGGGAGCAGTACTTC
d_call: .; j_call: TRBJ2-2; v_call: TRBV29-1; clone_size: .; cdr3_aa: CSVGPLYTGELFF; cdr3_nt: TGCAGCGTTGGCCCTCTATACACCGGGGAGCTGTTTTTT
d_call: .; j_call: TRBJ1-1; v_call: TRBV7-8; clone_size: .; cdr3_aa: CASSLLRGDTEAFF; cdr3_nt: TGTGCCAGCAGCTTATTAAGGGGCGATACTGAAGCTTTCTTT
d_call: TRBD1; j_call: TRBJ2-2; v_call: TRBV9; clone_size: few; cdr3_aa: CATSPDRGTGELFF; cdr3_nt: TGTGCCACGTCTCCGGACAGGGGTACCGGGGAGCTGTTTTTT